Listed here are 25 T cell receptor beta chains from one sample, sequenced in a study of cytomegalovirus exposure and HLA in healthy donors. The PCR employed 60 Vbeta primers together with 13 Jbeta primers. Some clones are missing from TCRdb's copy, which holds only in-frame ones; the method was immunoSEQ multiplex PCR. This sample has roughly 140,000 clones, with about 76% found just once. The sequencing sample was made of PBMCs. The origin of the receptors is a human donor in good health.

CDR3 nucleotide sequence: TGCGCCAGCAGCCAAGCTCACAGGGGGTTTCGGGAAAAACTGTTTTTT. It yields the protein CASSQAHRGFREKLFF. V and J are TRBV4-3 and TRBJ1-4; 8 bases align to TRBD1. The CDR3 has 16 residues. The germline CDR1 and CDR2 sequences are LGHNA and YSLEER. With V trimmed by 1 base and J by 8 bases, 9 bases remained unmatched.

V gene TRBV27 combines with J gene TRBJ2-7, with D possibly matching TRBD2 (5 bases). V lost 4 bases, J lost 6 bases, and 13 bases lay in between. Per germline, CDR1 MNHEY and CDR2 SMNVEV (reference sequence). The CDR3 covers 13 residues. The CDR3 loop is CASSSPGGREQYF. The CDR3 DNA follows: TGTGCCAGCAGTTCCCCTGGAGGTCGCGAGCAGTACTTC.

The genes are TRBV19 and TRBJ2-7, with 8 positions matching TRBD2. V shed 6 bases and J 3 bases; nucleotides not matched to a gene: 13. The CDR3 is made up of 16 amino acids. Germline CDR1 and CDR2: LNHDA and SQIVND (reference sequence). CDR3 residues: CASRPPSGSGGYEQYF. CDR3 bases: TGTGCCAGTAGGCCCCCCTCCGGCAGCGGGGGCTACGAGCAGTACTTC.

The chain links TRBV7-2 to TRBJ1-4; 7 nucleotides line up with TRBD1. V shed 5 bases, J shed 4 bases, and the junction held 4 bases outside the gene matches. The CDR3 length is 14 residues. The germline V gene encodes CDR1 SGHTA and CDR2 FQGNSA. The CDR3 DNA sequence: TGTGCCAGCAGCCGACAGGGCAGTAATGAAAAACTGTTTTTT. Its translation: CASSRQGSNEKLFF.

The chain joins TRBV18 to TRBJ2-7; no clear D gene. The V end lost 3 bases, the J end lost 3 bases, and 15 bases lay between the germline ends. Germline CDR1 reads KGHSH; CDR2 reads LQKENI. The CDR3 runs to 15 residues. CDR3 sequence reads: CASSPQVGEGYEQYF. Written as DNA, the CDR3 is TGTGCCAGCTCACCCCAGGTAGGTGAAGGCTACGAGCAGTACTTC.

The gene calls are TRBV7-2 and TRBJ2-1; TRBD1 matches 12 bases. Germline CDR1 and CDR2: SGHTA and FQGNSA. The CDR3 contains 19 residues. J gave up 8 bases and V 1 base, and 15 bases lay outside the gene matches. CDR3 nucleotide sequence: TGTGCCAGCAGCTTAGACGCGGGGTTTGGGACAGGGGGCTTGGATGAGCAGTTCTTC. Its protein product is CASSLDAGFGTGGLDEQFF.

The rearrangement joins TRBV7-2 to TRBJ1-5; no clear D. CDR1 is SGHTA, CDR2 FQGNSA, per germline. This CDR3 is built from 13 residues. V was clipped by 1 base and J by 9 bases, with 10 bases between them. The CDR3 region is CASSLGQRRPQHF. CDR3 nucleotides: TGTGCCAGCAGCTTAGGGCAGCGCAGGCCCCAGCATTTT. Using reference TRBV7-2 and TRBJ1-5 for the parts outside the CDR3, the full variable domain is GAGVSQSPSNKVTEKGKDVELRCDPISGHTALYWYRQSLGQGLEFLIYFQGNSAPDKSGLPSDRFSAERTGGSVSTLTIQRTQQEDSAVYLCASSLGQRRPQHFGDGTRLSIL.

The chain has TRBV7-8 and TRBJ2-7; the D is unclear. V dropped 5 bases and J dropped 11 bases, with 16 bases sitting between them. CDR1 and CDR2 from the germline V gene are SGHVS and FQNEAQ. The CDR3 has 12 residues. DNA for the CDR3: TGTGCCAGCAGCGAGTACTACTTTCCGGAGTACTTC. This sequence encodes CASSEYYFPEYF.

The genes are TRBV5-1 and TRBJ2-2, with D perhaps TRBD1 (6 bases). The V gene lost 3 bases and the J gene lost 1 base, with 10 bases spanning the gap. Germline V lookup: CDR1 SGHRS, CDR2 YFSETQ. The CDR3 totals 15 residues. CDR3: CASSSLTGNTGELFF. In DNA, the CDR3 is TGCGCCAGCAGCTCCCTGACAGGGAACACCGGGGAGCTGTTTTTT.

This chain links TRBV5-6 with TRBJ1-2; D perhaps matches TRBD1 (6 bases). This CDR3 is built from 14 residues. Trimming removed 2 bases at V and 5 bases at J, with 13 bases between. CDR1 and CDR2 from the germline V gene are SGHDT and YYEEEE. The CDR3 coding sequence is TGTGCCAGCAGCTTCACGACAGGCTATTATGGCTACACCTTC. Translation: CASSFTTGYYGYTF.

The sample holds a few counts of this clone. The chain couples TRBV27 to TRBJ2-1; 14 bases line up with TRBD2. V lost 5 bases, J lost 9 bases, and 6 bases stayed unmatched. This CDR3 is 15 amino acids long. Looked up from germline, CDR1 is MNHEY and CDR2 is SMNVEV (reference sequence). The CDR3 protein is CASSLGTSGRAEQFF. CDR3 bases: TGTGCCAGCAGTCTCGGGACTAGCGGGAGAGCTGAGCAGTTCTTC.

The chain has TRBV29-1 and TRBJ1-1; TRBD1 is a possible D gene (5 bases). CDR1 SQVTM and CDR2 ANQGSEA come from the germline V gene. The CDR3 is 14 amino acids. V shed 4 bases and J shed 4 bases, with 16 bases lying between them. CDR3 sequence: CSVAQVWGTTEAFF. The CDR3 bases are TGCAGCGTTGCACAGGTATGGGGTACCACTGAAGCTTTCTTT.

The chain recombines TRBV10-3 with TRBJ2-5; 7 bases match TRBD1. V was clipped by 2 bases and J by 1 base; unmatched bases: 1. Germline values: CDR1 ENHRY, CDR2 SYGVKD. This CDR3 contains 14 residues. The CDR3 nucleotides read TGTGCCATCAGTGAGGGGACAGCCCAAGAGACCCAGTACTTC. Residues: CAISEGTAQETQYF.

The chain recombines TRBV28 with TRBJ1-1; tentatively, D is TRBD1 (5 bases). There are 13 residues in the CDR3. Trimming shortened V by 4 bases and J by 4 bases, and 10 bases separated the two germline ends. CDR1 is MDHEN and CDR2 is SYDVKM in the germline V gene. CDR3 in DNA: TGTGCCAGCAGTTCACAGGTGGGCACTGAAGCTTTCTTT. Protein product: CASSSQVGTEAFF. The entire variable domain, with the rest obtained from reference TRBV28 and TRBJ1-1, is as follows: DVKVTQSSRYLVKRTGEKVFLECVQDMDHENMFWYRQDPGLGLRLIYFSYDVKMKEKGDIPEGYSVSREKKERFSLILESASTNQTSMYLCASSSQVGTEAFFGQGTRLTVV.

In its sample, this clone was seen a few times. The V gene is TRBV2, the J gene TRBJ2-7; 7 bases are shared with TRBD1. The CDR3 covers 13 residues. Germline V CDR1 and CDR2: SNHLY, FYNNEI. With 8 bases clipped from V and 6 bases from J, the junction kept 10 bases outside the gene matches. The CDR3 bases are TGTGCCAGCTTCTCCGGGACAGTCGGCGAGCAGTACTTC. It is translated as CASFSGTVGEQYF.

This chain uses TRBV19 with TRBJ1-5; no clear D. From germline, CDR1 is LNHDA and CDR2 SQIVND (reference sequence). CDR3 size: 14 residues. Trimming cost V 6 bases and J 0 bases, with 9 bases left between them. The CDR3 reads CASRERGSNQPQHF. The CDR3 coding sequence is TGTGCCAGTAGAGAACGAGGTAGCAATCAGCCCCAGCATTTT.

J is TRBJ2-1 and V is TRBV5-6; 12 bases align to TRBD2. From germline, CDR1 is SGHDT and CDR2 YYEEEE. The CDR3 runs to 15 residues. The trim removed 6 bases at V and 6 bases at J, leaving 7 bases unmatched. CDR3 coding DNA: TGTGCCAGCAATCTGCTAGCGGGAGGGCCCAATGAGCAGTTCTTC. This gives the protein CASNLLAGGPNEQFF.

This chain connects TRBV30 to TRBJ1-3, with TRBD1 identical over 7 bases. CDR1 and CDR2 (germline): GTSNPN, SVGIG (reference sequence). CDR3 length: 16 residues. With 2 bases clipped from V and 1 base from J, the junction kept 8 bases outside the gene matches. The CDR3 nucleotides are TGTGCCTGGAGTCCAGACAGGGTTTGGTCTGGAAACACCATATATTTT. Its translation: CAWSPDRVWSGNTIYF.

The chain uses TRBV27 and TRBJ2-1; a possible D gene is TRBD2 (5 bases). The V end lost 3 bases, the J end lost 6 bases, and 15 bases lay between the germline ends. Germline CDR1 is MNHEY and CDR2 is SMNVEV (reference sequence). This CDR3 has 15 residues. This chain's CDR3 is CASSFRPRGSNEQFF. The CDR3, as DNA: TGTGCCAGCAGTTTCCGGCCCCGGGGTTCCAATGAGCAGTTCTTC.

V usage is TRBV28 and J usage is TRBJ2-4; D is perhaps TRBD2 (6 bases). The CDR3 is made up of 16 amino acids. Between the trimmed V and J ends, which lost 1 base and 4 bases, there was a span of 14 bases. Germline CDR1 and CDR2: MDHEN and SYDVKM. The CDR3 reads CASSLSAAGGKNIQYF. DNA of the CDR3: TGTGCCAGCAGTTTATCAGCAGCCGGGGGAAAAAACATTCAGTACTTC.

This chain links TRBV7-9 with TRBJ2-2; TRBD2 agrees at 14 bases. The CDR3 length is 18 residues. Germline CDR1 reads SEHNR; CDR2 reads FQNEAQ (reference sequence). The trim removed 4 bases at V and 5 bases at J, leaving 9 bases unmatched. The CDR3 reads CASSYSTSGRGQTGELFF. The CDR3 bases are TGTGCCAGCAGCTATTCGACTAGCGGGAGGGGACAGACCGGGGAGCTGTTTTTT.

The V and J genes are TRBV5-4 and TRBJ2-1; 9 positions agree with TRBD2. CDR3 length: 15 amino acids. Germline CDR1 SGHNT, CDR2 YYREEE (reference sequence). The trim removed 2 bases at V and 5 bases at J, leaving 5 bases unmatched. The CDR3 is CASSFGTSTHNEQFF. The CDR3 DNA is TGTGCCAGCAGCTTCGGGACTAGCACGCACAATGAGCAGTTCTTC. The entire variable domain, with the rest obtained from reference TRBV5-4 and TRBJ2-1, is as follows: ETGVTQSPTHLIKTRGQQVTLRCSSQSGHNTVSWYQQALGQGPQFIFQYYREEENGRGNFPPRFSGLQFPNYSSELNVNALELDDSALYLCASSFGTSTHNEQFFGPGTRLTVL.

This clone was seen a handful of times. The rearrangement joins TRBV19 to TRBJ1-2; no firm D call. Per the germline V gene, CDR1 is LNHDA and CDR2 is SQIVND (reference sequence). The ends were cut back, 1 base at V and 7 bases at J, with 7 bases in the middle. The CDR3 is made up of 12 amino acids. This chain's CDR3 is CASSIGVIGYTF. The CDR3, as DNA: TGTGCCAGTAGTATAGGAGTGATTGGCTACACCTTC.

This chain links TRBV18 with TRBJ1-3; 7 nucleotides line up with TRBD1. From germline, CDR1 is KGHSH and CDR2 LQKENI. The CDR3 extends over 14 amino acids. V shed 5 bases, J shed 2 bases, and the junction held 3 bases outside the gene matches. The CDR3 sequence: CASSAGQTGNTIYF. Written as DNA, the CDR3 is TGTGCCAGCTCAGCGGGACAGACTGGAAACACCATATATTTT.

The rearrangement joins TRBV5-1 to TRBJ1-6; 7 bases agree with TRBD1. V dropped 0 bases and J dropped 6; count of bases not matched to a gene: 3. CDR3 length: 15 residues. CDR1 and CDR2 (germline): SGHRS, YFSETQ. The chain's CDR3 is CASSLARDSNSPLHF. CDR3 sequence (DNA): TGCGCCAGCAGCTTGGCCCGGGACAGTAATTCACCCCTCCACTTT.